The clone carrying this TCR beta chain was found many times. The target antigen is unknown. This entry is derived from a study of T cells in Graves' hyperthyroidism and ophthalmopathy. Clinical Activity Scores of at least 3, NOSPECS grades of at least 4 and durations under 3 months characterized ophthalmopathy patients. Study observations and caveats: Among clonotypes expanded in thyroid above 0.001, most were also found in blood.

With V trimmed by 2 bases and J by 3 bases, 6 bases remained unmatched. Germline loops: CDR1 WSHSY, CDR2 SAAADI. The length of the CDR3 is 17 residues. RNA transcripts provided the source from which TCR beta CDR3 regions were amplified. The primer set for the first-round RT-PCR of the TCR CDR3 was HTBI. Each CDR3 protein gets one entry after TCRdb re-called the multiplex PCR reads with MiXCR. There are under 250,000 distinct CDR3 sequences in the sample; approximately 23% occur only once, and about a third lies in the top ten. This receptor was taken from a woman aged 40 to 49 with Graves' ophthalmopathy. Source material: blood. V usage is TRBV10-2 and J usage is TRBJ2-7; TRBD2 matches 14 bases. In DNA, the CDR3 is TGCGCCAGCAGTGAGAGGGGGGGGACTAGCGGGAGCTACGAGCAGTACTTC. It codes for CASSERGGTSGSYEQYF.